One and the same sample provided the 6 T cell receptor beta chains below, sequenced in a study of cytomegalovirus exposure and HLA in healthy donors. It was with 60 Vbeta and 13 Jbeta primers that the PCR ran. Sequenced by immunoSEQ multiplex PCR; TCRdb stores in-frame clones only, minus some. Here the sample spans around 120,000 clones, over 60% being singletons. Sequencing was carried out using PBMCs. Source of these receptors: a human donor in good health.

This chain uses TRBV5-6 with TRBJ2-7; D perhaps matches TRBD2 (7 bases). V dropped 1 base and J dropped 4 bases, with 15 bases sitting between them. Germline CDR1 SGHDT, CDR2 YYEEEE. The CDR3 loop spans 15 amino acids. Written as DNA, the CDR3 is TGTGCCAGCAGCTTGATCGGGGGGCGCGGTTACGAGCAGTACTTC. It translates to CASSLIGGRGYEQYF.

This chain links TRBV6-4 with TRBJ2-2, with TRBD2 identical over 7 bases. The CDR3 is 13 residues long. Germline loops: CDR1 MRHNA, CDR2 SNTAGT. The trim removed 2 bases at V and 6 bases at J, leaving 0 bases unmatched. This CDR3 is CASSDGGAGELFF. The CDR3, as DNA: TGTGCCAGCAGTGACGGGGGGGCCGGGGAGCTGTTTTTT.

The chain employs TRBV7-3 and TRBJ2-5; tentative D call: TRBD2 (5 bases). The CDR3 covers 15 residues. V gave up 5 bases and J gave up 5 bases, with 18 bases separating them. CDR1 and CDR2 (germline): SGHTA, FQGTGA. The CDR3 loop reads CASSPRGRASETQYF. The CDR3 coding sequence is TGTGCCAGCAGCCCTCGGGGTAGGGCCAGCGAGACCCAGTACTTC.

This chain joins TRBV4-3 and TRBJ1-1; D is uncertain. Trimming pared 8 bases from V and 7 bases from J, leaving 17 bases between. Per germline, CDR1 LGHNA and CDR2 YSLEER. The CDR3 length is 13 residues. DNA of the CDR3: TGCGCCAGCGCAAAAAACGGGGAGGGTGAAGCTTTCTTT. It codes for CASAKNGEGEAFF.

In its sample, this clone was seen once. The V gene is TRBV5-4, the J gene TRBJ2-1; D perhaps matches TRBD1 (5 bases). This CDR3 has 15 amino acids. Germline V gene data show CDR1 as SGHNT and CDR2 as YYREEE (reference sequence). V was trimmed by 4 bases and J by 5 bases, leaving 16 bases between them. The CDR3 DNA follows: TGTGCCAGCAGCCCCCCAGGGCGGAAAAACAATGAGCAGTTCTTC. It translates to CASSPPGRKNNEQFF.

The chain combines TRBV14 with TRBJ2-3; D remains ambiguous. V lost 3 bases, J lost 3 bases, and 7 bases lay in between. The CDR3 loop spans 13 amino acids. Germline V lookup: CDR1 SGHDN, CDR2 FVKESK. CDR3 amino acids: CASSHLVTDTQYF. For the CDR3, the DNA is TGTGCCAGCAGCCACCTAGTGACAGATACGCAGTATTTT.